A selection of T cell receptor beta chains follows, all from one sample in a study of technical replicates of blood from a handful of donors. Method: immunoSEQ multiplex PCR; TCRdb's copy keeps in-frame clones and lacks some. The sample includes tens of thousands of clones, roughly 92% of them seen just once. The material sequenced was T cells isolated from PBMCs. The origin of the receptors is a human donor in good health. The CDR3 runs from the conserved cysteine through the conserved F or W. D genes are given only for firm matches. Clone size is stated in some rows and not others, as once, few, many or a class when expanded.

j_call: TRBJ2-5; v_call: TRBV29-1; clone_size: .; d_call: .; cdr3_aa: CSVDLASSETQYF; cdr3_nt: TGCAGCGTCGATCTAGCTTCCTCGGAGACCCAGTACTTC
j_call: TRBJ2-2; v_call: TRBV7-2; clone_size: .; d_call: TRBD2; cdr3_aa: CASSFVGTSRPGSPGELFF; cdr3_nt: TGTGCCAGCAGCTTTGTCGGGACTAGCCGGCCGGGGTCCCCCGGGGAGCTGTTTTTT
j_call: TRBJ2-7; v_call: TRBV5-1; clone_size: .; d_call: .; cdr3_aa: CASSWASASYEQYF; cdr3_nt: TGCGCCAGCAGCTGGGCTAGCGCCTCCTACGAGCAGTACTTC
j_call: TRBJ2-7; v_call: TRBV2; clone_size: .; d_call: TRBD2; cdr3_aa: CASSEARGTGLSSYEQYF; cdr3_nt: TGTGCCAGCAGTGAAGCGCGGGGGACGGGACTCAGCTCCTACGAGCAGTACTTC
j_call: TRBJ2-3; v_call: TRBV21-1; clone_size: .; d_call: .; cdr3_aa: CASSSHAQTEPTDTQYF; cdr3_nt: TGTGCCAGCAGCTCTCATGCCCAGACTGAGCCCACAGATACGCAGTATTTT
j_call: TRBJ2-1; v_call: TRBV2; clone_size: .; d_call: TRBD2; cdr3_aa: CAIRRYPGTSGSGNEQFF; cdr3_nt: TGTGCCATCAGGCGGTATCCCGGGACTAGCGGGAGTGGCAATGAGCAGTTCTTC
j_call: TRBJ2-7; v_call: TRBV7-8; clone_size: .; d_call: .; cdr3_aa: CASSLAQGSREQYF; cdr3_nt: TGTGCCAGCAGCTTAGCACAGGGCTCGCGCGAGCAGTACTTC
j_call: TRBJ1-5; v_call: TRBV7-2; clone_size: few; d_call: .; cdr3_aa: CASSLWPGIQPQHF; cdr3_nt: TGTGCCAGCAGCTTATGGCCAGGGATACAGCCCCAGCATTTT
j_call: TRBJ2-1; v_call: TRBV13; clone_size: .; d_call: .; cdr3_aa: CASSLDNNEQFF; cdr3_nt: TGTGCCAGCAGCTTAGATAACAATGAGCAGTTCTTC
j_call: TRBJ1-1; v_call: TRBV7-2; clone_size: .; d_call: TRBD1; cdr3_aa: CASSTTGGYTEAFF; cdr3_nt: TGTGCCAGCAGCACGACAGGGGGCTACACTGAAGCTTTCTTT
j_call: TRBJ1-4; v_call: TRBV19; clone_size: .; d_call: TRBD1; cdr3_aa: CASRDRVSVEKLFF; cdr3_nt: TGTGCCAGTAGGGACAGGGTTTCGGTTGAAAAACTGTTTTTT
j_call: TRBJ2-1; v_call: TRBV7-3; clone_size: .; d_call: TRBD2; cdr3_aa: CASSPGLAGYNEQFF; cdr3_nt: TGTGCCAGCAGCCCTGGACTAGCGGGTTACAATGAGCAGTTCTTC
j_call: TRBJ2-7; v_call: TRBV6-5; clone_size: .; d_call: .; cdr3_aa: CASSRDLSGYEQYF; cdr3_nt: TGTGCCAGCAGTCGGGACTTATCGGGCTACGAGCAGTACTTC
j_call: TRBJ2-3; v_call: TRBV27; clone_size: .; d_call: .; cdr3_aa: CASSLSTATRTTDTQYF; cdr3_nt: TGTGCCAGCAGTTTATCGACGGCTACTAGGACCACAGATACGCAGTATTTT
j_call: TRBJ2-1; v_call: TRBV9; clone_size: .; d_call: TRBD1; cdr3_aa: CASSTRGTEYNEQFF; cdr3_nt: TGTGCCAGCAGCACCCGAGGGACAGAGTACAATGAGCAGTTCTTC
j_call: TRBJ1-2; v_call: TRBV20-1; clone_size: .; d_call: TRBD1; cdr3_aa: CSAGTGEGYTF; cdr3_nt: TGCAGTGCGGGGACAGGGGAGGGCTACACCTTC
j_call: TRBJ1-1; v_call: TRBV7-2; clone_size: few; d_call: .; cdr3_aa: CASSPTVNTEAFF; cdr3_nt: TGTGCCAGCAGCCCAACGGTGAACACTGAAGCTTTCTTT
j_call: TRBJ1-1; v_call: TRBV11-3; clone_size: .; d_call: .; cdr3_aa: CASSSNRVVNTEAFF; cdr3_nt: TGTGCCAGCAGCTCCAACAGGGTTGTGAACACTGAAGCTTTCTTT
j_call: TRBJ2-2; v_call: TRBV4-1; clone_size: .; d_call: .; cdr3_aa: CASSQGSPSVGGELFF; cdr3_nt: TGCGCCAGCAGCCAAGGGAGCCCGTCGGTCGGCGGGGAGCTGTTTTTT
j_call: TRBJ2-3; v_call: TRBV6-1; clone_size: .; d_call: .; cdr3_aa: CASNPTPDTQYF; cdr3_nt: TGTGCCAGCAACCCGACTCCAGATACGCAGTATTTT
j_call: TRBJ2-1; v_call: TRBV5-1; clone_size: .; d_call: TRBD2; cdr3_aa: CASSLKLREVNEQFF; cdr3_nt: TGCGCCAGCAGCTTGAAGTTGCGGGAGGTCAATGAGCAGTTCTTC
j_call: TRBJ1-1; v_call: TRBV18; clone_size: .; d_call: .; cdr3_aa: CASSPKRGSFGEAFF; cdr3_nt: TGTGCCAGCTCACCAAAAAGGGGCTCCTTTGGTGAAGCTTTCTTT
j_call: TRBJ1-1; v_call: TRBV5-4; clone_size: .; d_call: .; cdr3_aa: CALRGVGTEAFF; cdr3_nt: TGTGCCCTACGGGGGGTGGGAACTGAAGCTTTCTTT
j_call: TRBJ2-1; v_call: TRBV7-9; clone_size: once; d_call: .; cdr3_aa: CASEDNEQFF; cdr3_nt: TGTGCCAGCGAGGACAATGAGCAGTTCTTC
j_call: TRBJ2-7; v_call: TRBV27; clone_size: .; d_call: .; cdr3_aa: CASSLPEQYF; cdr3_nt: TGTGCCAGCAGCCTACCCGAGCAGTACTTC
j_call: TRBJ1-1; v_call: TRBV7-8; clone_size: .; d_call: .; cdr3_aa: CASSFSGDTEAFF; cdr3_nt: TGTGCCAGCAGCTTTTCGGGGGACACTGAAGCTTTCTTT
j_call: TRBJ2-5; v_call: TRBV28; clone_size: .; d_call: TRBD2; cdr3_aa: CAGGSGQETQYF; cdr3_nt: TGTGCGGGCGGGAGCGGGCAAGAGACCCAGTACTTC
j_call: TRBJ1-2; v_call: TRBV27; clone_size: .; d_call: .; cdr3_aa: CASSYTQGNGYTF; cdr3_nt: TGTGCCAGCAGTTATACGCAGGGGAACGGCTACACCTTC
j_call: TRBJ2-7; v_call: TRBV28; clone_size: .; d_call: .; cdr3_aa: CASSLSHGYEQYF; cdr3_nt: TGTGCCAGCAGTTTATCCCACGGCTACGAGCAGTACTTC
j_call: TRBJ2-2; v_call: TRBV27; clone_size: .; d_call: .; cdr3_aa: CASTGGQTNTGELFF; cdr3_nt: TGTGCCAGCACAGGGGGGCAAACGAACACCGGGGAGCTGTTTTTT
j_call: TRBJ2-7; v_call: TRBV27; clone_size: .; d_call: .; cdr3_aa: CASSLTRGRYEQYF; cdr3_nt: TGTGCCAGCAGTTTAACGAGGGGGAGATACGAGCAGTACTTC
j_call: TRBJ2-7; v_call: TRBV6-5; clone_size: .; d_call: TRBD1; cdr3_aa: CASSYTDRAYEQYF; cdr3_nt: TGTGCCAGCAGTTATACGGACAGGGCCTACGAGCAGTACTTC
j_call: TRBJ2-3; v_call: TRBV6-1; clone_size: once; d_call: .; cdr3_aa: CASSEGRGVADTQYF; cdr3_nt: TGTGCCAGCAGTGAAGGCAGGGGGGTTGCAGATACGCAGTATTTT
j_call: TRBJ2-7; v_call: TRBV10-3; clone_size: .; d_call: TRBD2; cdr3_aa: CAIKRAGGPDEQYF; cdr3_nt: TGTGCCATCAAGAGGGCGGGAGGGCCCGACGAGCAGTACTTC
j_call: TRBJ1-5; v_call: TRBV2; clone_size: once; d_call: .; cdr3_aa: CASSGPRGGQPQHF; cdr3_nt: TGTGCCAGCAGTGGTCCGCGCGGCGGTCAGCCCCAGCATTTT
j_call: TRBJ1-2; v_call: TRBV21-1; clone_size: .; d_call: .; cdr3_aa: CASSCRGYGYTF; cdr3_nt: TGTGCCAGCAGTTGCAGGGGCTATGGCTACACCTTC
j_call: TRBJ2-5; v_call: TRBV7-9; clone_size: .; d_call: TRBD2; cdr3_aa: CASSLGAGGGQETQYF; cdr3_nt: TGTGCCAGCAGCTTAGGTGCGGGAGGAGGGCAAGAGACCCAGTACTTC
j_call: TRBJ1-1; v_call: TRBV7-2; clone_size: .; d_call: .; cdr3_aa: CASSLSYFF; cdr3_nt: TGTGCCAGCAGCTTGAGTTATTTCTTT
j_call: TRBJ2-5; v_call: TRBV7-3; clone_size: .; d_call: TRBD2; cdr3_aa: CASSSTSGKETQYF; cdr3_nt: TGTGCCAGCAGCTCCACTAGCGGGAAAGAGACCCAGTACTTC
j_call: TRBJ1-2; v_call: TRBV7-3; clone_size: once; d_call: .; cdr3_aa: CASSIQGGNYGYTF; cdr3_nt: TGTGCCAGCAGCATCCAGGGAGGGAACTATGGCTACACCTTC
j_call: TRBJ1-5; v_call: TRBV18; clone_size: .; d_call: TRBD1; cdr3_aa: CASSPTTGVGNQPQHF; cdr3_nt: TGTGCCAGCTCACCTACGACAGGGGTAGGTAATCAGCCCCAGCATTTT
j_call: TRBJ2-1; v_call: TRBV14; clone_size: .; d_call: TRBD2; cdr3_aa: CASSSGHEQFF; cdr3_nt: TGTGCCAGCTCTAGCGGGCACGAGCAGTTCTTC
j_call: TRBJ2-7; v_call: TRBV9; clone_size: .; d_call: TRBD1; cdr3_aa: CASSKSGTGLYEQYF; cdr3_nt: TGTGCCAGCAGCAAATCCGGGACAGGGTTGTACGAGCAGTACTTC
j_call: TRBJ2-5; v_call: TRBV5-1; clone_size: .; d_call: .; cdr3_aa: CASSLAYSETQYF; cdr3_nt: TGCGCCAGCAGCTTGGCCTACTCGGAGACCCAGTACTTC
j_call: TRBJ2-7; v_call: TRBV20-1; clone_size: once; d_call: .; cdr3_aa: CSAGPPYEQYF; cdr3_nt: TGCAGTGCTGGCCCTCCCTACGAGCAGTACTTC
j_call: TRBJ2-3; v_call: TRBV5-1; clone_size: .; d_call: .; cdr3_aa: CASSVSPGRPDTQYF; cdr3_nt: TGCGCCAGCAGCGTGTCCCCGGGGAGGCCAGATACGCAGTATTTT
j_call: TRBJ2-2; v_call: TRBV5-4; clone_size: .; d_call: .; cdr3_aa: CASSPPGGELFF; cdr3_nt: TGTGCCAGCAGCCCCCCGGGCGGGGAGCTGTTTTTT
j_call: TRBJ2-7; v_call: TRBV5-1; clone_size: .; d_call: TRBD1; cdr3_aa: CASSLEWDRNGEQYF; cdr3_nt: TGCGCCAGCAGCTTGGAATGGGACAGGAATGGGGAGCAGTACTTC
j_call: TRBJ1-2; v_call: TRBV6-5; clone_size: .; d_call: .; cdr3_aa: CASSRGGDYGYTF; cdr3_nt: TGTGCCAGCAGCCGCGGGGGGGACTATGGCTACACCTTC
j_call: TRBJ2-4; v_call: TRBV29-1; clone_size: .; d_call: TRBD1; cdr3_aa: CSPTTGGTIAKNIQYF; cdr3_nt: TGCAGCCCCACGACAGGGGGTACTATAGCCAAAAACATTCAGTACTTC
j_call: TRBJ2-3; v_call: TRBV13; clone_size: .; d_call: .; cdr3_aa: CASSLGHTDTQYF; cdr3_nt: TGTGCCAGCAGCTTAGGCCATACAGATACGCAGTATTTT
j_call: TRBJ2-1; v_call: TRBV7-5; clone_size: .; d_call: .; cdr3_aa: CVRSSLGLAASYNEQFF; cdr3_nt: TGTGTCAGAAGCTCCCTGGGACTAGCGGCCTCCTACAATGAGCAGTTCTTC
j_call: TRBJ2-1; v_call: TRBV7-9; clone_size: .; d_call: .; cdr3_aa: CASGELRLWDNEQFF; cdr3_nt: TGTGCCAGCGGAGAGTTGAGGCTCTGGGACAATGAGCAGTTCTTC
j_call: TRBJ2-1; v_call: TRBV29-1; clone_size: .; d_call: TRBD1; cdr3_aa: CSVAQGAQNEQFF; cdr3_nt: TGCAGCGTTGCCCAGGGGGCGCAGAATGAGCAGTTCTTC
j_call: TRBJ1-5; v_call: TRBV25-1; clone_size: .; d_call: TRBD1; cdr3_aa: CASSGQGDHQPQHF; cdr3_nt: TGTGCCAGCAGTGGACAGGGGGATCATCAGCCCCAGCATTTT